What follows are 22 T cell receptor beta chains derived from one specimen sequenced in a study of CD8+CD57+ T cells in acquired aplastic anemia. Template material for TCR beta VDJ and CDR3 profiling consisted of genomic DNA. TCRdb processed the reads anew with MiXCR; each CDR3 protein has one entry. Of hundreds of thousands of distinct CDR3 sequences listed, less than 85% are singletons. Only patients with CD8+CD57+ cell expansion on flow cytometry were chosen for sequencing. Material for sequencing was sorted CD4+, CD8+, or CD8+CD57+ T cells (not recorded which) from PBMCs. The receptors originated from a human donor with aplastic anemia.

The chain combines TRBV12-5 with TRBJ2-7, with TRBD2 as a possible D gene (5 bases). There are 15 residues in the CDR3. The germline gives CDR1 LGHNT, CDR2 FRNRAP. The V end was cut by 3 bases, the J end by 0 bases, with 12 bases between. The CDR3 DNA reads TGTGCTAGTGGTTTCTTGACTGGGAGCTCCTACGAGCAGTACTTC. Its translation is CASGFLTGSSYEQYF.

Worth noting for this clonotype: Since no conserved phenylalanine or tryptophan closes the CDR3, a read error is the likely cause. The DNA is omitted, as the CDR3 cannot be located on it reliably, and the CDR3 follows TCRdb's listing. The genes are TRBV7-8 and TRBJ2-3; the D segment call TRBD1 is taken from the table without a DNA check. In germline, CDR1 is SGHVS, CDR2 FQNEAQ. The CDR3 numbers 13 amino acids, ends counted. The CDR3 spells CASGDGGTATTYY.

The chain uses TRBV29-1 and TRBJ2-5; 9 bases align to TRBD2. The V and J ends lost 1 base and 7 bases, in that order; junction bases with no gene match: 16. The CDR3 sequence is 17 residues long. CDR1 is SQVTM, CDR2 ANQGSEA, per germline. Here the CDR3 reads CSVEVPSGETAGGTQYF. The CDR3, as DNA: TGCAGCGTTGAAGTGCCTAGCGGGGAGACAGCGGGAGGGACCCAGTACTTC. The full variable domain, its missing parts supplied by reference TRBV29-1 and TRBJ2-5, is SAVISQKPSRDICQRGTSLTIQCQVDSQVTMMFWYRQQPGQSLTLIATANQGSEATYESGFVIDKFPISRPNLTFSTLTVSNMSPEDSSIYLCSVEVPSGETAGGTQYFGPGTRLLVL.

Worth noting for this clonotype: At one end, the junction sequence differs from germline, possibly due to a read error. This chain joins TRBV19 and TRBJ1-4; no reliable D call. Germline-derived CDR1 and CDR2 are LNHDA and SQIVND (reference sequence). This CDR3 has 17 amino acids. CDR3 in DNA: TGTGCCATCAGTATATCTTCAGGAGAACACAATAATGAGAAACTGTTTTTT. The encoded protein is CAISISSGEHNNEKLFF.

The V call is TRBV2, the J call TRBJ1-1; D not certain. The CDR3 totals 14 residues. V was shortened by 5 bases and J by 1 base, with 11 bases between the two germline ends. The germline CDR1 and CDR2 sequences are SNHLY and FYNNEI. CDR3 region: CASSKIQQNTEAFF. CDR3 nucleotide sequence: TGTGCCAGCAGTAAAATACAGCAGAACACTGAAGCTTTCTTT.

The rearrangement uses TRBV7-8 and TRBJ2-2; D unresolved. CDR3 length: 14 amino acids. Between the trimmed V and J ends, which lost 4 bases and 6 bases, there was a span of 12 bases. The germline gives CDR1 SGHVS, CDR2 FQNEAQ. CDR3 amino acids: CASSSTRPAGELFF. In nucleotides, the CDR3 is TGTGCCAGCAGCTCGACGAGACCGGCCGGGGAGCTGTTTTTT.

As to this clonotype: The junction differs from germline at one of its ends, possibly a read error. The genes are TRBV7-8 and TRBJ2-3; D may be TRBD1 or TRBD2 (6 bases each). The germline gives CDR1 SGHVS, CDR2 FQNEAQ. CDR3 length equals 14 residues. The CDR3 bases are TGTGCCAGCACCTTAGCCGGGGGCCCCGATACGCAGTATTTT. It encodes CASTLAGGPDTQYF.

This chain connects TRBV2 to TRBJ1-2, with TRBD1 identical over 8 bases. The CDR3 runs to 14 residues. V shed 6 bases and J 4 bases; nucleotides not matched to a gene: 7. The V gene's germline CDR1 is SNHLY and CDR2 FYNNEI. CDR3 DNA: TGTGCCAGCAGAGACAGGGGTGGTGGCTATGGCTACACCTTC. It yields the protein CASRDRGGGYGYTF.

V and J are TRBV7-3 and TRBJ2-7, with a possible D match to TRBD1 (6 bases). The germline V and J ends were trimmed by 5 bases and 11 bases, with 22 bases remaining between them. The CDR3 extends over 14 amino acids. Germline-derived CDR1 and CDR2 are SGHTA and FQGTGA. The CDR3 here is CASSPRPGDQEKYF. In DNA, the CDR3 is TGTGCCAGCAGCCCACGGCCAGGGGACCAAGAGAAGTACTTC.

There are a few counts of this clonotype. The chain couples TRBV29-1 to TRBJ1-1; D possibly corresponds to TRBD1 (5 bases). The CDR3 covers 13 residues. V shed 1 base and J shed 0 bases, with 6 bases lying between them. Looked up from germline, CDR1 is SQVTM and CDR2 is ANQGSEA. The CDR3 region is CSVEGTLNTEAFF. The CDR3 DNA is TGCAGCGTTGAAGGGACACTGAACACTGAAGCTTTCTTT.

This chain uses TRBV2 with TRBJ1-1; the D is unclear. CDR3 size: 11 residues. V was pared by 4 bases and J by 5 bases, with 5 bases between. Germline V gives CDR1 SNHLY, CDR2 FYNNEI. The CDR3 DNA is TGTGCCAGCAGTGTCGGGACTGAAGCTTTCTTT. Protein sequence: CASSVGTEAFF. Together with reference TRBV2 and TRBJ1-1, the CDR3 gives the full variable domain: EPEVTQTPSHQVTQMGQEVILRCVPISNHLYFYWYRQILGQKVEFLVSFYNNEISEKSEIFDDQFSVERPDGSNFTLKIRSTKLEDSAMYFCASSVGTEAFFGQGTRLTVV.

The chain carries TRBV9 and TRBJ1-2; D gene ambiguous. CDR1 SGDLS and CDR2 YYNGEE come from the germline V gene. Trimming left V 4 bases short and J 8 bases short, with 24 bases between. The CDR3 consists of 16 residues. The CDR3 sequence: CASSLLTDDTGEGYTF. CDR3 nucleotide sequence: TGTGCCAGCAGCTTGTTAACGGACGACACCGGGGAGGGCTACACCTTC.

A note on this clonotype: The junction and the germline gene differ at one end; a read error may be behind it. Here the CDR3 DNA reads TGTGCCAGCAGCGTAGCGGGGGACCCCGATACGGAGTATTTT. Translation gives CASSVAGDPDTEYF. The chain links TRBV9 to TRBJ2-3, with a weak D call TRBD2 (6 bases). Germline-derived CDR1 and CDR2 are SGDLS and YYNGEE. The CDR3 contains 14 residues.

In the case of this clonotype: Because the CDR3 is missing its conserved closing phenylalanine or tryptophan, this is likely a read error. The limits of the CDR3 on the DNA are not certain, so only TCRdb's listed CDR3 is given. The rearrangement links TRBV19 to TRBJ2-2; the table assigns TRBD1, which was not confirmed against the DNA. The CDR3 spans 15 amino acids, including both terminal residues. Germline assignment: CDR1 LNHDA and CDR2 SQIVND (reference sequence). The CDR3 reads CASSGGSGNTIYFGE.

The rearrangement links TRBV9 to TRBJ2-1; weak D call: TRBD1 (5 bases). Trimming pared 3 bases from V and 8 bases from J, leaving 21 bases between. CDR1 is SGDLS, CDR2 YYNGEE, per germline. This CDR3 has 16 residues. CDR3 in DNA: TGTGCCAGCAGCGAGGGGTCAGATACGCAGTATTATGAGCAGTTCTTC. It encodes CASSEGSDTQYYEQFF.

The chain couples TRBV2 to TRBJ2-1, with TRBD2 identical over 8 bases. The CDR3 totals 13 residues. CDR1 is SNHLY, CDR2 FYNNEI, per germline. The V and J ends lost 8 bases and 3 bases, in that order; junction bases with no gene match: 3. The CDR3 here is CASGTRYYNEQFF. In DNA, the CDR3 is TGTGCCAGCGGGACTAGATACTACAATGAGCAGTTCTTC.

Regarding this clonotype: At one end the junction does not follow the germline gene, possibly because of a read error. The J gene is TRBJ1-1, the V gene TRBV19; D unclear. The germline V gene encodes CDR1 LNHDA and CDR2 SQIVND (reference sequence). This CDR3 is built from 15 residues. The CDR3 DNA reads TGTGCCAGCAGCTTAGCTAGCGGAGCGCAAGATGAAGCTTTCTTC. Residues: CASSLASGAQDEAFF.

About this clonotype itself: This likely comes from a read error, as the CDR3 has no conserved phenylalanine or tryptophan at its end. The DNA is left out, because the CDR3 cannot be placed on it with certainty; the CDR3 is given as TCRdb lists it. The rearrangement uses TRBV7-9 and TRBJ1-5. The CDR3 contains 13 residues when both ends are counted. The germline gives CDR1 SEHNR, CDR2 FQNEAQ (reference sequence). The CDR3 region is CASSFPAGTTHEQ.

V is TRBV9 and J is TRBJ2-3; tentatively, D is TRBD1 (5 bases). V lost 0 bases and J 10 bases, leaving 15 bases between the germline ends. The CDR3 has 14 residues. Germline CDR1 SGDLS, CDR2 YYNGEE. CDR3 amino acids: CASSVATGSYAQYF. The CDR3 DNA is TGTGCCAGCAGCGTAGCCACAGGATCCTACGCGCAGTATTTT.

V gene TRBV9 combines with J gene TRBJ2-1; D is uncertain. The CDR3 totals 15 residues. V was cut by 5 bases and J by 2 bases, with 14 bases left in between. Germline V gene lookup returns CDR1 SGDLS and CDR2 YYNGEE. The CDR3 region is CASSISQSAYNEQFF. The CDR3 DNA follows: TGTGCCAGCAGTATATCTCAGAGCGCCTACAATGAGCAGTTCTTC.

V is TRBV7-3 and J is TRBJ1-1; D gene uncertain. V lost 2 bases to trimming and J lost 11 bases, with 21 bases between them. Germline values: CDR1 SGHTA, CDR2 FQGTGA. CDR3 length: 15 residues. The DNA for the CDR3 is TGTGCCAGCAGCTTAGATCACGGAGGAAAAAATACCGCTTTCTTT. Its translation: CASSLDHGGKNTAFF.

V gene TRBV6-4 combines with J gene TRBJ2-7; 9 bases match TRBD1. The CDR3 runs to 15 residues. Germline V lookup: CDR1 MRHNA, CDR2 SNTAGT. V gave up 10 bases and J gave up 3 bases; unmatched junction bases: 13. The CDR3 sequence is CATMAGDRASYEQYV. CDR3 sequence (DNA): TGTGCCACCATGGCAGGGGACAGGGCAAGCTACGAGCAGTACGTC.